This record concerns one T cell receptor beta chain sequence. Its antigen is not known. It was patients with CD8+CD57+ cell expansion by flow cytometry who were chosen for sequencing. CDR3 and TCR beta VDJ profiling relied on a genomic DNA template. A single record per CDR3 protein comes from TCRdb applying MiXCR to the reads. The sample yields about 180,000 distinct CDR3 sequences, roughly 50% seen once. This specimen belongs to a study of CD8+CD57+ T cells in acquired aplastic anemia. Study-wide results and caveats: For CD8+ Simpson's diversity, patients and controls showed no significant difference.

This CDR3 is 13 amino acids long. The V end was cut by 0 bases, the J end by 5 bases, with 7 bases between. CDR1 is SEHNR, CDR2 FQNEAQ, per germline (reference sequence). This TCR derives from a human donor with aplastic anemia. Sequencing was carried out using sorted CD4+, CD8+, or CD8+CD57+ T cells (not recorded which) from PBMCs. The chain is built from TRBV7-9 and TRBJ1-2; tentatively, D is TRBD1 (5 bases). CDR3 in amino acids: CASSLAGVYGYTF. The CDR3 bases are TGTGCCAGCAGCTTAGCAGGGGTTTATGGCTACACCTTC.